This is a list of T cell receptor beta chains from one sample in a study of blood T cell repertoires in COVID-19. Sequencing was performed with immunoSEQ multiplex PCR; in TCRdb, only in-frame clones are kept and a portion is missing. The sample records under 130,000 clones, about 85% being singletons. What was sequenced was peripheral blood. These receptors all stem from a human donor in a cohort sampled during active COVID-19. The CDR3 runs from the conserved cysteine through the conserved F or W. The D gene is left open where the match is weak. The listing skips clone size in some rows; elsewhere it reads once, few, many or a size class.

TRBV5-1,16,.,TRBD2,TRBJ2-5,TGCGCCAGCAGCTTGACAAGCGGGGGGGCCGCGAAGACCCAGTACTTC,CASSLTSGGAAKTQYF
TRBV11-2,15,.,TRBD1,TRBJ1-5,TGTGCCAGCAGCTTACGGGGACAGAGCAATCAGCCCCAGCATTTT,CASSLRGQSNQPQHF
TRBV5-1,17,once,TRBD2,TRBJ2-1,TGCGCCAGCAGCTCTCTAGCGGGGGGAACGGGGAACAATGAGCAGTTCTTC,CASSSLAGGTGNNEQFF
TRBV4-1,16,.,TRBD2,TRBJ2-7,TGCGCCAGCAGCCAAGGGACTAGCGGGGGGTTTTGGGGGCAGTACTTC,CASSQGTSGGFWGQYF
TRBV5-1,19,once,TRBD1,TRBJ2-5,TGCGCCAGCCCTGGACAGGGGGCTAGGATGGGTATGTGGGAAGAGACCCAGTACTTC,CASPGQGARMGMWEETQYF
TRBV23-1,13,once,TRBD1,TRBJ1-4,TGCGCTAGAGGGGACAGGGGTAATGAAAAACTGTTTTTT,CARGDRGNEKLFF
TRBV29-1,14,.,TRBD2,TRBJ2-2,TGCAGCGTTGCGGGGGGTTTTAGCACCGGGGAGCTGTTTTTT,CSVAGGFSTGELFF
TRBV12-3/TRBV12-4,12,.,.,TRBJ2-7,TGTGCCAGCGTCAAGTTCAGGTCCGAGCAGTACTTC,CASVKFRSEQYF
TRBV7-2,11,.,.,TRBJ2-5,TGTGCCAGCAGCCCGCAAGAGACCCAGTACTTC,CASSPQETQYF
TRBV9,17,.,.,TRBJ2-3,TGTGCCAGCAGCACTCCCCTCACGACGGAGAGCACAGATACGCAGTATTTT,CASSTPLTTESTDTQYF
TRBV11-2,14,.,TRBD1,TRBJ1-1,TGTGCCAGCAGCATAGACAGGGCGAACACTGAAGCTTTCTTT,CASSIDRANTEAFF
TRBV7-3,15,.,TRBD2,TRBJ2-3,TGTGCCAGCAGCTTATTCGGGGGGGCCAGAGATACGCAGTATTTT,CASSLFGGARDTQYF
TRBV28,17,.,TRBD1,TRBJ1-2,TGTGCCACTTCGACGGAGGGGGCGGAGGGTCTTAACTATGGCTACACCTTC,CATSTEGAEGLNYGYTF
TRBV5-5,14,few,.,TRBJ1-6,TGTGCCAGCAGCTTGGACACCCTGAATTCACCCCTCCACTTT,CASSLDTLNSPLHF
TRBV27,13,.,.,TRBJ1-6,TGTGCCAGCAGCGGTACGGGGGATTCACCCCTCCACTTT,CASSGTGDSPLHF
TRBV7-2,13,.,TRBD1,TRBJ1-2,TGTGCCAGCAGCTTAGGACAGGGGCTAGGCTACACCTTC,CASSLGQGLGYTF
TRBV27,17,.,TRBD1,TRBJ2-3,TGTGCCAGCAGCGTCCGATCCGGGACAGGGGGTCCTGATACGCAGTATTTT,CASSVRSGTGGPDTQYF
TRBV2,14,.,TRBD1,TRBJ1-5,TGTGCCAGTCGGACAGGTCTTAGCAATCAGCCCCAGCATTTT,CASRTGLSNQPQHF
TRBV7-8,13,.,TRBD1,TRBJ1-5,TGTGCCAGCAGCTTAACAGGGGATCAGCCCCAGCATTTT,CASSLTGDQPQHF
TRBV19,15,.,TRBD2,TRBJ2-3,TGTGCCAGTAGTATCTGGGGGGGATACACAGATACGCAGTATTTT,CASSIWGGYTDTQYF
TRBV15,17,many,TRBD1,TRBJ1-2,TGTGCCACCAGCATCCACACTACTCCGACAGGGGGCGATGGCTACACCTTC,CATSIHTTPTGGDGYTF
TRBV7-2,17,.,TRBD1,TRBJ2-3,TGTGCCAGCAGCTTATTAGGGACAGGGGGCCGCACAGATACGCAGTATTTT,CASSLLGTGGRTDTQYF
TRBV19,20,.,TRBD1,TRBJ1-5,TGTGCCAGTAGTATAAGGGGGGACAGGGGAGAATTGGATAGCAATCAGCCCCAGCATTTT,CASSIRGDRGELDSNQPQHF
TRBV6-2/TRBV6-3,11,.,.,TRBJ1-3,TGTGCCAGCAGCCTCGGACAGATCATATATTTT,CASSLGQIIYF
TRBV9,16,.,.,TRBJ1-3,TGTGCCAGCAGCGCCCCCCCAGGGTTCATTGATAACACCATATATTTT,CASSAPPGFIDNTIYF
TRBV24-1,13,.,TRBD2,TRBJ2-1,TGTGCCACCAGCCGTAGCGGGAACAATGAGCAGTTCTTC,CATSRSGNNEQFF
TRBV30,15,.,.,TRBJ2-1,TGTGCCTGGAGTGATAATCAGGGTTGGGACAATGAGCAGTTCTTC,CAWSDNQGWDNEQFF
TRBV6-2/TRBV6-3,16,.,TRBD1,TRBJ1-2,TGTGCCAGCAGACCTAGTGCCGACAGGGATGGGTATGGCTACACCTTC,CASRPSADRDGYGYTF
TRBV5-1,15,.,TRBD1,TRBJ1-2,TGCGCCAGCAGCTCCGGGACAGGGAATAACTATGGCTACACCTTC,CASSSGTGNNYGYTF
TRBV19,16,.,TRBD1,TRBJ1-4,TGTGCCAGTACCCCTCTGGTAGGACAGGGGAATGAAAAACTGTTTTTT,CASTPLVGQGNEKLFF
TRBV4-2,17,.,TRBD2,TRBJ2-1,TGTGCCAGCAGCCAAGGGGTTAGCGGGGATTCCTACAATGAGCAGTTCTTC,CASSQGVSGDSYNEQFF
TRBV7-2,16,.,TRBD2,TRBJ2-5,TGTGCCAGCAGCTTGGGTACGGGGGGGTTACAAGAGACCCAGTACTTC,CASSLGTGGLQETQYF
TRBV11-3,16,.,TRBD1,TRBJ2-7,TGTGCCAGCAGTCTGACAGGGGATGCTGTCTCCTACGAGCAGTACTTC,CASSLTGDAVSYEQYF
TRBV28,14,.,.,TRBJ1-3,TGTGCCAGCAGTTTGAGACATCCCGGAAACACCATATATTTT,CASSLRHPGNTIYF
TRBV19,16,.,TRBD2,TRBJ2-1,TGTGCCAGTAGTAGATTAGCTAGCGGGCCCTTTAATGAGCAGTTCTTC,CASSRLASGPFNEQFF
TRBV4-3,15,.,.,TRBJ1-4,TGCGCCAGCAGCGGGGGGGCCGCAACTAATGAAAAACTGTTTTTT,CASSGGAATNEKLFF
TRBV7-6,14,.,.,TRBJ1-1,TGTGCCAGCAGCCCCGGACTTATGAACACTGAAGCTTTCTTT,CASSPGLMNTEAFF
TRBV4-1,13,.,.,TRBJ2-3,TGCGCCAGCAGCCAAGATCGTGAGGATACGCAGTATTTT,CASSQDREDTQYF
TRBV4-3,13,.,TRBD1,TRBJ1-4,TGCGCCAGCAGGAGACAGGGTACTGAAAAACTGTTTTTT,CASRRQGTEKLFF
TRBV7-9,16,few,TRBD2,TRBJ2-7,TGTGCCAGCAGCCCACGGAGCGGGAACCGCTCCTACGAGCAGTACTTC,CASSPRSGNRSYEQYF
TRBV6-2/TRBV6-3,11,.,.,TRBJ1-2,TGTGCCAGCAGTGACATTTATGGCTACACCTTC,CASSDIYGYTF